The source of this T cell receptor beta chain is a study of early T cells in non-severe SARS-CoV-2 infection. Study background: The input, bulk RNA from unsorted whole blood, was sequenced, and chains were unpaired.

Study results and limitations: Matching against VDJdb likely underestimated virus-specific expansions, favoring anti-spike CD8.

Note on this clonotype: Its antigen is still unknown.

Unique molecular identifier tags were affixed to discrete cDNA molecules. TCRdb re-called the 5' RACE reads with MiXCR, one entry per CDR3 protein. The sample yields approximately 29,000 distinct CDR3 sequences, about 6% seen once. V shed 4 bases, J shed 5 bases, and the junction held 7 bases outside the gene matches. This CDR3 is built from 16 residues. Looked up from germline, CDR1 is SGHTA and CDR2 is FQGNSA. V is TRBV7-2 and J is TRBJ2-2; 10 nucleotides align to TRBD1. The sequencing input was whole blood. The TCR was taken from an adult who was a healthcare worker with PCR-confirmed SARS-CoV-2 infection or an uninfected control (not recorded which). CDR3 nucleotide sequence: TGTGCCAGCAGCTCCGGGACAGGGGTTTATACCGGGGAGCTGTTTTTT. Translation: CASSSGTGVYTGELFF.